What follows describes a single T cell receptor beta chain. What it binds is not known. The data belong to a study of T cells expressing NK-cell markers. Study information: HCMV seropositivity characterized most of the eight sequenced donors, and seronegativity one.

Reanalyzing the 5' RACE reads, TCRdb keeps one entry per CDR3 protein, without DNA. Its clone listing holds roughly 450,000 distinct CDR3 sequences. Study-level results: A range of about 1.0-8% of CD8+ T cells consisted of dominant NKG2C+ clonotypes in about six donors. The leading position in the CD3+CD56-NKG2C+ fraction of a handful of donors also went to these clonotypes.

The germline V gene encodes CDR1 DFQATT and CDR2 SNEGSKA (reference sequence). The length of the CDR3 is 14 residues. This TCR derives from a woman between 45 and 65 years old in good health. The V gene is TRBV20-1, the J gene TRBJ2-7; TCRdb indicates TRBD2, and absent DNA this call remains unverified. The sequenced sample was blood T cells: a sorted CD56 or NKG2C T cell subset, CD4+ or CD8+ T cells, or bulk PBMC T cells (not recorded which). The CDR3: CSASLAPSSYEQYF.